The text below deals with one TCR beta chain. V gave up 5 bases and J gave up 4 bases; unmatched junction bases: 10. CDR1 is SEHNR, CDR2 FQNEAQ, per germline (reference sequence). The CDR3 runs 16 residues. As processed by the authors: Using reference gene primer amplification, nucleated cell counts were estimated. Only in-frame clones appear in the TCRdb table, and some are missing; sequencing was by immunoSEQ multiplex PCR. V, J and clone size derive from that table, while D and trimming were established from the DNA sequence. The table includes about 120,000 clones, 90% detected once. The sample belongs to a study of blood T cell repertoires in COVID-19. Study background: Samples came from the United States, Italy and Spain, spanning acute and convalescent COVID-19. Sources were T cells, B-cell-depleted T cells, or PBMCs; the material itself was cDNA or gDNA.

The V and J genes are TRBV7-9 and TRBJ1-3; 8 bases are shared with TRBD1. The source is a human donor with active COVID-19. The donor label of this sample is uncertain. The sample was peripheral blood. CDR3 amino acids: CASSRSQGAAGNTIYF. In DNA form, the CDR3 reads TGTGCCAGCAGCCGATCGCAGGGGGCGGCGGGAAACACCATATATTTT.